Each of the 19 T cell receptor beta chains below was sequenced from the same sample in a study of Ad26.COV2.S vaccination and SARS-CoV-2 variants. Treatment meaning: 15 to 20 received Ad26.COV2.S at low or high dose, single or two shots; about five received placebo; per-sample allocation not given. Sampling occurred on day 63 after the first vaccine or placebo injection. Profiling relied on immunoSEQ multiplex PCR, and the TCRdb table lists in-frame clones only, not all of them. The table records about 350,000 clones, 85% of them present only once. The sample was peripheral blood, taken in a trial of Ad26.COV2.S vaccine versus placebo. The receptors stem from a person between 18 and 60 years old who received the Ad26.COV2.S COVID-19 vaccine or a placebo.

The gene calls are TRBV19 and TRBJ1-5; no firm D call. Trimming stripped 8 bases from V and 4 bases from J, with 15 bases between. CDR1 and CDR2 from the germline V gene are LNHDA and SQIVND (reference sequence). The CDR3 spans 14 residues. CDR3 sequence reads: CASSRRELNQPQHF. For the CDR3, the DNA is TGTGCCAGTTCTCGCAGAGAACTTAATCAGCCCCAGCATTTT. Complete variable domain (other parts from reference TRBV19 and TRBJ1-5): DGGITQSPKYLFRKEGQNVTLSCEQNLNHDAMYWYRQDPGQGLRLIYYSQIVNDFQKGDIAEGYSVSREKKESFPLTVTSAQKNPTAFYLCASSRRELNQPQHFGDGTRLSIL.

This chain connects TRBV6-6 to TRBJ1-4; D gene uncertain. The CDR3 extends over 14 amino acids. Trimming removed 4 bases from V and 3 bases from J, with 9 bases in between. CDR1 MNHNY and CDR2 SVGAGI come from the germline V gene (reference sequence). The CDR3 loop is CASSFPEANEKLFF. CDR3 nucleotides: TGTGCCAGCAGTTTTCCTGAAGCTAATGAAAAACTGTTTTTT.

This chain uses TRBV5-8 with TRBJ2-5; TRBD2 aligns across 13 bases. The CDR3 extends over 18 amino acids. Germline V gives CDR1 SGHTS, CDR2 YDEGEE. V trimming: 0 bases; J trimming: 3 bases; junction bases outside the gene matches: 8. DNA of the CDR3: TGTGCCAGCAGCTTGGCCAGGCGAGGACTAGCGGGGGAAGAGACCCAGTACTTC. Its translation is CASSLARRGLAGEETQYF.

The rearrangement links TRBV16 to TRBJ2-4, with D unclear. Trimming took off 3 bases at V and 0 bases at J, with 9 bases between the two ends. The germline V gene encodes CDR1 KGHSY and CDR2 FQNENV. The CDR3 sequence is 15 residues long. The CDR3, as DNA: TGTGCCAGCAGCCAGGGTCGGTTAGCCAAAAACATTCAGTACTTC. Translated, it gives CASSQGRLAKNIQYF.

V is TRBV9 and J is TRBJ2-5; 7 positions agree with TRBD2. Losses at the gene ends were 2 bases for V and 5 bases for J; bases not matched to a gene: 6. The CDR3 spans 14 residues. In germline, CDR1 is SGDLS, CDR2 YYNGEE. CDR3 amino acids: CASSVSGWGETQYF. The CDR3 coding sequence is TGTGCCAGCAGCGTTAGCGGGTGGGGGGAGACCCAGTACTTC.

The genes are TRBV9 and TRBJ1-2; D unresolved. The V and J ends lost 1 base and 4 bases respectively, with 11 bases between them. The CDR3 is made up of 14 amino acids. Germline V gives CDR1 SGDLS, CDR2 YYNGEE. Written as DNA, the CDR3 is TGTGCCAGCAGCGTAAACCATGTGAGCTATGGCTACACCTTC. As protein: CASSVNHVSYGYTF. The whole variable domain, remainder taken from reference TRBV9 and TRBJ1-2, is DSGVTQTPKHLITATGQRVTLRCSPRSGDLSVYWYQQSLDQGLQFLIQYYNGEERAKGNILERFSAQQFPDLHSELNLSSLELGDSALYFCASSVNHVSYGYTFGSGTRLTVV.

V is TRBV21-1 and J is TRBJ2-5; whether TRBD1, the table's D call, matches the DNA was not checked. TRBV21-1 is flagged as a pseudogene. The CDR3 contains 14 residues. CDR3 region: CASSKEQGGGTQYF. The CDR3 region has the DNA TGTGCCAGCAGCAAAGAACAGGGGGGAGGGACCCAGTACTTC.

The chain combines TRBV6-2 or TRBV6-3 with TRBJ2-7; no firm D call. The CDR3 consists of 12 residues. Trimming took off 3 bases at V and 3 bases at J, with 6 bases between the two ends. Germline values: CDR1 MNHEY, CDR2 SVGEGT. CDR3 DNA sequence: TGTGCCAGCAGTTATACATTCTACGAGCAGTACTTC. It translates to CASSYTFYEQYF.

On this clone: At the DNA level, this CDR3 is encoded by other sequences in the same sample as well. V usage is TRBV9 and J usage is TRBJ2-5; maybe TRBD1 (5 bases). V lost 0 bases, J lost 5 bases, and 5 bases lay in between. The CDR3 sequence is 12 residues long. Per germline, CDR1 SGDLS and CDR2 YYNGEE. The CDR3, as DNA: TGTGCCAGCAGCGTAGGGGGCGAGACCCAGTACTTC. Its translation: CASSVGGETQYF.

The chain uses TRBV19 and TRBJ2-1; D is ambiguous. This CDR3 is 15 amino acids long. V gave up 1 base and J gave up 4 bases, with 11 bases separating them. CDR1 LNHDA and CDR2 SQIVND come from the germline V gene (reference sequence). As DNA, the CDR3 is TGTGCCAGTAGTATAGGTTCGGCAGCTTACAATGAGCAGTTCTTC. Translated: CASSIGSAAYNEQFF.

This rearrangement joins TRBV3-1 (or the pseudogene TRBV3-2) to TRBJ2-5; D unresolved. CDR1 is LGHDT and CDR2 is YNNKEL in the germline V gene (reference sequence). The CDR3 is 14 amino acids. V lost 0 bases, J lost 8 bases, and 13 bases lay in between. The CDR3 DNA reads TGTGCCAGCAGCCAAGAGGAGCCGTGGGGAACCCAGTACTTC. Its protein product is CASSQEEPWGTQYF.

The rearrangement joins TRBV24-1 to TRBJ2-1; D unresolved. Germline assignment: CDR1 KGHDR and CDR2 SFDVKD. V dropped 2 bases and J dropped 9 bases, with 13 bases sitting between them. The CDR3 loop spans 14 amino acids. CDR3 coding DNA: TGTGCCACCAGTGATTCCCGGGCCCCCGGTGAGCAGTTCTTC. It codes for CATSDSRAPGEQFF.

The V gene is TRBV6-5, the J gene TRBJ2-1; D might be TRBD1 or TRBD2, each matching 5 bases. CDR3 length equals 16 residues. Germline CDR1 reads MNHEY; CDR2 reads SVGAGI. Trimming removed 1 base from V and 2 bases from J, with 12 bases in between. For the CDR3, the DNA is TGTGCCAGCAGTTACTACAGAGGGGACGCCTACAATGAGCAGTTCTTC. The encoded protein is CASSYYRGDAYNEQFF.

The chain employs TRBV28 and TRBJ1-1; D gene ambiguous. The CDR3 has 12 amino acids. Germline V lookup: CDR1 MDHEN, CDR2 SYDVKM. Trimming removed 10 bases at V and 1 base at J, with 10 bases between. For the CDR3, the DNA is TGTGCCACCCTCCGCAGGAACACTGAAGCTTTCTTT. Translation gives CATLRRNTEAFF.

The V and J genes are TRBV6-1 and TRBJ2-2; D is uncertain. V was pared by 1 base and J by 0 bases, with 9 bases between. Germline CDR1 MNHNS, CDR2 SASEGT. The CDR3 loop spans 16 amino acids. The CDR3 region is CASSEGGGSNTGELFF. The DNA for the CDR3 is TGTGCCAGCAGTGAAGGCGGCGGATCGAACACCGGGGAGCTGTTTTTT.

The chain joins TRBV27 to TRBJ2-3; tentatively, D is TRBD1 (6 bases). The germline gives CDR1 MNHEY, CDR2 SMNVEV (reference sequence). The CDR3 sequence is 12 residues long. The V end was cut by 6 bases, the J end by 8 bases, with 12 bases between. DNA for the CDR3: TGTGCCAGCAGGACTTCCAGGGGTACGCAGTATTTT. It codes for CASRTSRGTQYF.

This sequence joins TRBV4-1 and TRBJ2-7; perhaps D is TRBD1 or TRBD2 (5 bases each). Trimming removed 3 bases at V and 2 bases at J, with 11 bases between. CDR1 and CDR2 from the germline V gene are MGHRA and YSYEKL. The CDR3 runs to 14 residues. The CDR3 is CASSHNLGAYEQYF. As DNA, the CDR3 is TGCGCCAGCAGCCACAATCTGGGGGCCTACGAGCAGTACTTC.

The J gene is TRBJ2-2, the V gene TRBV3-1 (or the pseudogene TRBV3-2); a weak D match, TRBD1 (6 bases). V was trimmed by 7 bases and J by 1 base, leaving 25 bases between them. The CDR3 length is 19 residues. CDR1 is LGHDT and CDR2 is YNNKEL in the germline V gene (reference sequence). CDR3 residues: CASTLRRPGTGQNTGELFF. The CDR3 DNA sequence: TGTGCCAGCACCCTAAGGCGGCCAGGTACGGGACAGAACACCGGGGAGCTGTTTTTT.

This clone was found once. The genes are TRBV6-5 and TRBJ2-1; D may be TRBD2 (5 bases). The CDR3 is made up of 16 amino acids. V gave up 2 bases and J gave up 1 base, with 12 bases separating them. Germline values: CDR1 MNHEY, CDR2 SVGAGI. The CDR3: CASSYGLAWSYNEQFF. The CDR3 region has the DNA TGTGCCAGCAGTTACGGCCTAGCCTGGTCCTACAATGAGCAGTTCTTC.